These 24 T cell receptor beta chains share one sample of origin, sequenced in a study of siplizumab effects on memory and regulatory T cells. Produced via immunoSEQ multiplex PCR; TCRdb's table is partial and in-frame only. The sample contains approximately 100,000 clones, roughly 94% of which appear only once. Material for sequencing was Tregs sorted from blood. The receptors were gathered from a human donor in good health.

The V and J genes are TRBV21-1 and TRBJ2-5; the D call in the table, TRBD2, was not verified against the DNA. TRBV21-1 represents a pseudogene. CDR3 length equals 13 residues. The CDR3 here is CASSKPPGRNQYF. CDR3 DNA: TGTGCCAGCAGCAAACCCCCCGGGAGGAACCAGTACTTC.

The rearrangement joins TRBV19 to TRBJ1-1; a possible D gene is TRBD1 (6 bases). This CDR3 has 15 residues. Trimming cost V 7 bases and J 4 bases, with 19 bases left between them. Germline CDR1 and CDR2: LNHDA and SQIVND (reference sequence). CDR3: CASIVGAGTGTEAFF. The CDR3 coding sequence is TGTGCCAGTATCGTGGGGGCAGGGACGGGCACTGAAGCTTTCTTT.

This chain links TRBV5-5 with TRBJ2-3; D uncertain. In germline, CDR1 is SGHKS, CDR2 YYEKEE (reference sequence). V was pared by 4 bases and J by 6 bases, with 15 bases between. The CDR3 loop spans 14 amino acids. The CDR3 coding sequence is TGTGCCAGCAGCCGCTTTACTTTACAGGATACGCAGTATTTT. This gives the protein CASSRFTLQDTQYF.

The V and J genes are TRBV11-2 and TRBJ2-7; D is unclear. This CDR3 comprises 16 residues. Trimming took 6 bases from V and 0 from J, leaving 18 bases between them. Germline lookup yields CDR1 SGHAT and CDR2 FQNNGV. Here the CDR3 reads CASSFRTVLSSYEQYF. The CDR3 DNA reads TGTGCCAGCAGTTTTCGAACAGTTTTAAGCTCCTACGAGCAGTACTTC.

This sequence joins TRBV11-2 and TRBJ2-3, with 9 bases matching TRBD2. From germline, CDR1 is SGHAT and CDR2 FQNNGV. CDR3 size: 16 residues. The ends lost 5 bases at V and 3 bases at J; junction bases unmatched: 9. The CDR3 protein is CASSPILAGLTDTQYF. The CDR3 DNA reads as TGTGCCAGCAGCCCCATACTAGCGGGTTTGACAGATACGCAGTATTTT.

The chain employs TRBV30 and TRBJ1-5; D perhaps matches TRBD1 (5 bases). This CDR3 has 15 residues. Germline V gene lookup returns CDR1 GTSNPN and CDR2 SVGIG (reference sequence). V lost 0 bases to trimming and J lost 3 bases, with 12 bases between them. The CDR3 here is CAWSVGAGHNQPQHF. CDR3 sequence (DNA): TGTGCCTGGAGTGTAGGGGCCGGACACAATCAGCCCCAGCATTTT.

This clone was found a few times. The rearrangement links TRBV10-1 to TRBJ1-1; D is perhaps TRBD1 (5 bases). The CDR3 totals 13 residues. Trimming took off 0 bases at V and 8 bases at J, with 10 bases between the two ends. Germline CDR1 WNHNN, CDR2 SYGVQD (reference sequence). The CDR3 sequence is CASSESGRFEAFF. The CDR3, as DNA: TGCGCCAGCAGTGAGTCGGGGCGGTTCGAAGCTTTCTTT.

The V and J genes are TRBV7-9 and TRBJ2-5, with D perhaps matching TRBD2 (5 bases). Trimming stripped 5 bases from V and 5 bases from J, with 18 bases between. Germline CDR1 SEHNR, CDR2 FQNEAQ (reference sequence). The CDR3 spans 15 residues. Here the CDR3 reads CASSPDAGIVETQYF. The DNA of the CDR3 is TGTGCCAGCAGCCCGGATGCGGGTATAGTGGAGACCCAGTACTTC.

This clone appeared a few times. CDR3 in amino acids: CASKRQGAREPQHF. CDR3 nucleotide sequence: TGTGCCAGCAAACGACAGGGGGCGCGTGAGCCCCAGCATTTT. V gene TRBV2 combines with J gene TRBJ1-5; 10 positions match TRBD1. Germline assignment: CDR1 SNHLY and CDR2 FYNNEI. The CDR3 extends over 14 amino acids. V dropped 7 bases and J dropped 8; count of bases not matched to a gene: 8.

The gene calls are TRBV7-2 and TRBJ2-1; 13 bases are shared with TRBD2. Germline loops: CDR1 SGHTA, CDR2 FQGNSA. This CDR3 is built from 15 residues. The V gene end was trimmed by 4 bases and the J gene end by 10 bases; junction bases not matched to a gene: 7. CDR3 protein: CASSSPGTSGIEQFF. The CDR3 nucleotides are TGTGCCAGCAGCTCCCCGGGGACTAGCGGGATAGAGCAGTTCTTC.

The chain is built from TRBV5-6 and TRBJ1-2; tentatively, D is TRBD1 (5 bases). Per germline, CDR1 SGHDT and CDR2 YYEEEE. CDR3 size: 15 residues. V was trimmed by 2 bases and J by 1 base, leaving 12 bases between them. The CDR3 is CASSFKGPYNYGYTF. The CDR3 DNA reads TGTGCCAGCAGCTTTAAGGGACCTTATAACTATGGCTACACCTTC.

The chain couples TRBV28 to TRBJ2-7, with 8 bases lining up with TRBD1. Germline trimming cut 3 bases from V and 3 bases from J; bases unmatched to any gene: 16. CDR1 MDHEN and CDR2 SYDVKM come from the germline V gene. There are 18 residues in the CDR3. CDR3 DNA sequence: TGTGCCAGCAGTTTCCCCGTTGGGACAGGAGTGTTCATCTACGAGCAGTACTTC. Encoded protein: CASSFPVGTGVFIYEQYF.

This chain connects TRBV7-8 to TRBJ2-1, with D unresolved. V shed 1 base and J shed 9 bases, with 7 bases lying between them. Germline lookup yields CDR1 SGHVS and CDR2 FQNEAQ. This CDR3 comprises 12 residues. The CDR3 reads CASSLERGEQFF. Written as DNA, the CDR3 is TGTGCCAGCAGCTTAGAAAGAGGTGAGCAGTTCTTC.

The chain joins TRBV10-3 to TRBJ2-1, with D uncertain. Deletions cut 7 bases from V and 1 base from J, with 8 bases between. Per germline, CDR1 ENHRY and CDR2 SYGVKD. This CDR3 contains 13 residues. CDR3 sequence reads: CAINSPSYNEQFF. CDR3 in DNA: TGTGCCATCAATTCTCCTTCCTACAATGAGCAGTTCTTC.

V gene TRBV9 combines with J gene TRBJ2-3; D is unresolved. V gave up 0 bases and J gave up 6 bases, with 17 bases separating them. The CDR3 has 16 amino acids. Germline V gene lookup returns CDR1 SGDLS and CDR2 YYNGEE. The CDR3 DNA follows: TGTGCCAGCAGCGTAGCTCTTTATCCCAAGCAGGATACGCAGTATTTT. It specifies CASSVALYPKQDTQYF.

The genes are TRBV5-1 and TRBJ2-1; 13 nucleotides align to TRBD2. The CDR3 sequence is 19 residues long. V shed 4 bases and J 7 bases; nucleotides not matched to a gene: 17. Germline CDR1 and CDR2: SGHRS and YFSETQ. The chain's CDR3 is CASSILAGGSFILRNEQFF. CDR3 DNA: TGCGCCAGCAGCATACTAGCGGGAGGGTCGTTCATCTTAAGGAATGAGCAGTTCTTC.

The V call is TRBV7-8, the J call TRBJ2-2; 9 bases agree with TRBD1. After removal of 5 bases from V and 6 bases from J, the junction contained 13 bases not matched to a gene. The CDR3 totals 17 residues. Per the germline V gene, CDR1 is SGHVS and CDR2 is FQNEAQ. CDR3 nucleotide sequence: TGTGCCAGCAGCCGCCCCTCCGGGACAGGGAGAGCCGGGGAGCTGTTTTTT. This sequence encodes CASSRPSGTGRAGELFF.

The CDR3 loop reads CASSISYNSPLHF. CDR3 nucleotides: TGTGCCAGTAGTATAAGTTATAATTCACCCCTCCACTTT. This chain connects TRBV19 to TRBJ1-6; D call uncertain. The CDR3 loop spans 13 amino acids. Per the germline V gene, CDR1 is LNHDA and CDR2 is SQIVND (reference sequence). The V gene lost 2 bases and the J gene lost 4 bases, with 3 bases spanning the gap.

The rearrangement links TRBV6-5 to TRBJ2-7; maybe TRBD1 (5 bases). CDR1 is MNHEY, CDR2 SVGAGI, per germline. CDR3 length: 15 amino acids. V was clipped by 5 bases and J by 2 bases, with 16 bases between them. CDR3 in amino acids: CASSPAPNRPYEQYF. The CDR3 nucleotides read TGTGCCAGCAGTCCTGCCCCGAACAGGCCCTACGAGCAGTACTTC.

CDR3 DNA: TGTGCCATCAGCGTACAGGGTTTTTTCAATGAGCAGTTCTTC. Translation gives CAISVQGFFNEQFF. The chain carries TRBV10-3 and TRBJ2-1; tentatively, D is TRBD1 (6 bases). Trimming stripped 6 bases from V and 6 bases from J, with 15 bases between. The CDR3 is 14 residues long. Per the germline V gene, CDR1 is ENHRY and CDR2 is SYGVKD.

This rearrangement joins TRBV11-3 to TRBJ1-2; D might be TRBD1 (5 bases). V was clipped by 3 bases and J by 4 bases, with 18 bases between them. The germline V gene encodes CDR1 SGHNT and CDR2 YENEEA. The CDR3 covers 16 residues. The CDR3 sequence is CASSFSASGGFYGYTF. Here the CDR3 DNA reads TGTGCCAGCAGCTTTAGTGCTAGCGGGGGGTTCTATGGCTACACCTTC.

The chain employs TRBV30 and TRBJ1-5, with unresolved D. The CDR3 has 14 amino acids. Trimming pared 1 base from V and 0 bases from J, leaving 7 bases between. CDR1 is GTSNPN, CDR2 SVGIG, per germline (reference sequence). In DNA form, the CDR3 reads TGTGCCTGGAGTGGGAGGATTAGCAATCAGCCCCAGCATTTT. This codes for CAWSGRISNQPQHF.

The CDR3: CASSWREGYNEQFF. In DNA, the CDR3 is TGCGCCAGCAGCTGGAGGGAGGGGTACAATGAGCAGTTCTTC. The genes are TRBV5-1 and TRBJ2-1, with TRBD2 matching over 7 bases. CDR3 length: 14 amino acids. Germline V CDR1 and CDR2: SGHRS, YFSETQ. V lost 3 bases to trimming and J lost 4 bases; unmatched junction nucleotides: 4.

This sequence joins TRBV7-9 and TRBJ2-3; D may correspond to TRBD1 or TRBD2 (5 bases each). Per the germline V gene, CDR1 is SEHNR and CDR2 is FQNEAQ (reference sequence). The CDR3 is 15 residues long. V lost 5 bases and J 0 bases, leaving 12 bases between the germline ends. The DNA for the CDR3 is TGTGCCAGCAGCCGAACGGGACCGAGCACAGATACGCAGTATTTT. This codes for CASSRTGPSTDTQYF.